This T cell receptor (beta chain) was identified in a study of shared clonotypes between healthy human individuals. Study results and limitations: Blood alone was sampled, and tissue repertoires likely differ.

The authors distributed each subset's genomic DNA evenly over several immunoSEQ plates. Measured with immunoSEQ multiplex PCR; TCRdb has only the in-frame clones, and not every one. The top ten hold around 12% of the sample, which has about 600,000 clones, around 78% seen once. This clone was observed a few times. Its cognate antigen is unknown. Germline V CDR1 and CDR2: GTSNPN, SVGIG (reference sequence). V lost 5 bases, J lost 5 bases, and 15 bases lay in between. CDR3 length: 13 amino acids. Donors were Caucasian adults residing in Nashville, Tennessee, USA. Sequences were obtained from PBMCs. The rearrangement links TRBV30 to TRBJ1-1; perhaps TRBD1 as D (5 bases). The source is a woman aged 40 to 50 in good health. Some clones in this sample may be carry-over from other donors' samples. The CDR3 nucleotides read TGTGCCTGGCGAGACGGGTGGGGGACTGAAGCTTTCTTT. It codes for CAWRDGWGTEAFF.